This is a list of T cell receptor beta chains from one sample in a study of OX40 agonist ivuxolimab in advanced cancers. Assay: immunoSEQ multiplex PCR; the TCRdb copy retains only in-frame clones and omits some. The table includes around 60,000 clones, 85% detected once. The input for sequencing was CD4+ or CD8+ T cells sorted from blood, taken in a trial of the OX40 agonist ivuxolimab. The origin of the receptors is an adult with an advanced solid tumor such as melanoma, head and neck, liver or kidney cancer. The CDR3 runs from the conserved cysteine through the conserved F or W. Each record gives: J gene, D gene, V gene, clone size, CDR3 DNA, CDR3 protein. A D gene is named only where the DNA matches it firmly. Size values are once, few and many counts, or a class for expanded clones, and some rows have none.

j_gene: TRBJ1-2
d_gene: NA
v_gene: TRBV6-4
abundance: once
CDR3nt: TGTGCCAGCAGTGACTCGGGGGGGCGGGATGGCTACACCTTC
CDR3aa: CASSDSGGRDGYTF

j_gene: TRBJ2-3
d_gene: NA
v_gene: TRBV5-1
abundance: NA
CDR3nt: TGCGCCAGCTCAAAAGGGCGGGGTGGGACAGATACGCAGTATTTT
CDR3aa: CASSKGRGGTDTQYF

j_gene: TRBJ2-2
d_gene: NA
v_gene: TRBV14
abundance: NA
CDR3nt: TGTGCCAGCAGCCACGGGGCGAACACCGGGGAGCTGTTTTTT
CDR3aa: CASSHGANTGELFF

j_gene: TRBJ2-3
d_gene: NA
v_gene: TRBV29-1
abundance: NA
CDR3nt: TGCAGCTCTGGCCCTAGCACAGATACGCAGTATTTT
CDR3aa: CSSGPSTDTQYF

j_gene: TRBJ2-1
d_gene: NA
v_gene: TRBV16
abundance: NA
CDR3nt: TGTGCCAGCAGCCAATCATCGGAGGGTGAGCAGTTCTTC
CDR3aa: CASSQSSEGEQFF

j_gene: TRBJ1-4
d_gene: TRBD1
v_gene: TRBV4-3
abundance: NA
CDR3nt: TGCGCCAGCAGCCAGACAGGGGGCAGAGCTAATGAAAAACTGTTTTTT
CDR3aa: CASSQTGGRANEKLFF

j_gene: TRBJ1-2
d_gene: TRBD1
v_gene: TRBV28
abundance: NA
CDR3nt: TGTGCCAGCAGTCCGTCCGGGACAGGAAGTCTCTATGGCTACACCTTC
CDR3aa: CASSPSGTGSLYGYTF

j_gene: TRBJ2-1
d_gene: TRBD2
v_gene: TRBV6-1
abundance: NA
CDR3nt: TGTGCCAGCATTAGGACTAGCGGATACAATGAGCAGTTCTTC
CDR3aa: CASIRTSGYNEQFF

j_gene: TRBJ1-5
d_gene: TRBD1
v_gene: TRBV5-5
abundance: few
CDR3nt: TGTGCCAGCAGTTTGGGACAGGACGGCAATCAGCCCCAGCATTTT
CDR3aa: CASSLGQDGNQPQHF

j_gene: TRBJ1-1
d_gene: TRBD1
v_gene: TRBV30
abundance: few
CDR3nt: TGTGCCTGGAGTGTTAGGGGGCCAGCTTTCTTT
CDR3aa: CAWSVRGPAFF

j_gene: TRBJ2-1
d_gene: NA
v_gene: TRBV25-1
abundance: NA
CDR3nt: TGTGCCACTAAGGACGCGAGCTCCTACAATGAGCAGTTCTTC
CDR3aa: CATKDASSYNEQFF

j_gene: TRBJ2-6
d_gene: TRBD1
v_gene: TRBV28
abundance: NA
CDR3nt: TGTGCCAGTAACAGGGGTTCTGGGGCCAACGTCCTGACTTTC
CDR3aa: CASNRGSGANVLTF

j_gene: TRBJ2-7
d_gene: NA
v_gene: TRBV21-1
abundance: NA
CDR3nt: TGTGCCAGCAGCGAACACTGCTACGAGCAGTACTTC
CDR3aa: CASSEHCYEQYF

j_gene: TRBJ1-2
d_gene: NA
v_gene: TRBV19
abundance: few
CDR3nt: TGTGCCAGTAGGCGTAGGCAGGACATCTATGGCTACACCTTC
CDR3aa: CASRRRQDIYGYTF

j_gene: TRBJ1-1
d_gene: NA
v_gene: TRBV6-5
abundance: NA
CDR3nt: TGTGCCAGCAGTTACTCTGTAGGGGCGAAGACTGAAGCTTTCTTT
CDR3aa: CASSYSVGAKTEAFF

j_gene: TRBJ2-3
d_gene: TRBD2
v_gene: TRBV5-1
abundance: NA
CDR3nt: TGCGCCAGCAGCCCGGGACTAGCGGGAGGGGCAGATACGCAGTATTTT
CDR3aa: CASSPGLAGGADTQYF

j_gene: TRBJ2-7
d_gene: NA
v_gene: TRBV28
abundance: NA
CDR3nt: TGTGCCAGCAGTTTATTAGGCGGCAGCTCCTACGAGCAGTACTTC
CDR3aa: CASSLLGGSSYEQYF

j_gene: TRBJ1-2
d_gene: TRBD1
v_gene: TRBV19
abundance: NA
CDR3nt: TGTGCCAGTACTCCCTCGGACAGGGCGGGAGGCTACACCTTC
CDR3aa: CASTPSDRAGGYTF

j_gene: TRBJ2-2
d_gene: TRBD2
v_gene: TRBV7-3
abundance: NA
CDR3nt: TGTGCCAGCAGCTTAAGCGTCCCGGGACTAGGGGCCGGGGAGCTGTTTTTT
CDR3aa: CASSLSVPGLGAGELFF

j_gene: TRBJ2-2
d_gene: NA
v_gene: TRBV5-1
abundance: NA
CDR3nt: TGCGCCAGCAGCACATCTATTCGATTCGGGGAGCTGTTTTTT
CDR3aa: CASSTSIRFGELFF

j_gene: TRBJ2-2
d_gene: NA
v_gene: TRBV10-3
abundance: NA
CDR3nt: TGTGCCATCAGTGAGTCGGCCTCAAGGGGCACTAACACCGGGGAGCTGTTTTTT
CDR3aa: CAISESASRGTNTGELFF

j_gene: TRBJ2-5
d_gene: TRBD2
v_gene: TRBV7-8
abundance: NA
CDR3nt: TGTGCCAGCAGCTTAGGTTGGGGGGGAGGCGAGACCCAGTACTTC
CDR3aa: CASSLGWGGGETQYF

j_gene: TRBJ1-4
d_gene: TRBD1
v_gene: TRBV4-1
abundance: NA
CDR3nt: TGCGCCAGCAGCCAAGATGAGGACAGGGGAGATGAAAAACTGTTTTTT
CDR3aa: CASSQDEDRGDEKLFF

j_gene: TRBJ2-3
d_gene: NA
v_gene: TRBV7-9
abundance: few
CDR3nt: TGTGCCAGCAGCCATCAGCGCGATACGCAGTATTTT
CDR3aa: CASSHQRDTQYF

j_gene: TRBJ2-1
d_gene: TRBD2
v_gene: TRBV18
abundance: NA
CDR3nt: TGTGCCAGCTCACCCAGTAGCGGGAGGGTCTCCTACAATGAGCAGTTCTTC
CDR3aa: CASSPSSGRVSYNEQFF

j_gene: TRBJ2-1
d_gene: NA
v_gene: TRBV9
abundance: NA
CDR3nt: TGTGCCAGCAGCGACAGGGAAGGATACAATGAGCAGTTCTTC
CDR3aa: CASSDREGYNEQFF

j_gene: TRBJ1-1
d_gene: NA
v_gene: TRBV5-5
abundance: NA
CDR3nt: TGTGCCAGCAGCTTGGACGAGGCTGAAGCTTTCTTT
CDR3aa: CASSLDEAEAFF

j_gene: TRBJ1-4
d_gene: TRBD1
v_gene: TRBV6-5
abundance: NA
CDR3nt: TGTGCCAGCAGTTACCAGACAGGGGAGGGTGAAAAACTGTTTTTT
CDR3aa: CASSYQTGEGEKLFF

j_gene: TRBJ1-4
d_gene: NA
v_gene: TRBV6-5
abundance: NA
CDR3nt: TGTGCCAGCCGGTCCACGGGAGGTGAAAAACTGTTTTTT
CDR3aa: CASRSTGGEKLFF

j_gene: TRBJ1-1
d_gene: TRBD1
v_gene: TRBV11-3
abundance: once
CDR3nt: TGTGCCAGCAGCCCCTCGGGGACAGGGGTGGCTTTCTTT
CDR3aa: CASSPSGTGVAFF

j_gene: TRBJ1-4
d_gene: NA
v_gene: TRBV2
abundance: NA
CDR3nt: TGTGCCAGCAGTGAAGGGGGGAATGAAAAACTGTTTTTT
CDR3aa: CASSEGGNEKLFF

j_gene: TRBJ2-7
d_gene: NA
v_gene: TRBV5-5
abundance: once
CDR3nt: TGTGCCAGCAGCCGTCCAGGGGTCTACGAGCAGTACTTC
CDR3aa: CASSRPGVYEQYF

j_gene: TRBJ2-1
d_gene: NA
v_gene: TRBV4-1
abundance: NA
CDR3nt: TGCGCCAGCAGCCTCCTCCGGGACAATGAGCAGTTCTTC
CDR3aa: CASSLLRDNEQFF

j_gene: TRBJ1-3
d_gene: NA
v_gene: TRBV28
abundance: NA
CDR3nt: TGTGCCAGCAGTTGGGACATCTCTGGAAACACCATATATTTT
CDR3aa: CASSWDISGNTIYF

j_gene: TRBJ1-1
d_gene: NA
v_gene: TRBV19
abundance: NA
CDR3nt: TGTGCCAGTAGTATGATCGCAGTAAGAGGCACTGAAGCTTTCTTT
CDR3aa: CASSMIAVRGTEAFF

j_gene: TRBJ1-5
d_gene: TRBD1
v_gene: TRBV28
abundance: NA
CDR3nt: TGTGCCAGCAGTTTATTACAGGGGGGTCAGCCCCAGCATTTT
CDR3aa: CASSLLQGGQPQHF

j_gene: TRBJ1-1
d_gene: TRBD1
v_gene: TRBV7-9
abundance: NA
CDR3nt: TGTGCCAGCAGCTTCCGCAGGGGGACGAACACTGAAGCTTTCTTT
CDR3aa: CASSFRRGTNTEAFF